This TCR beta chain is from a study of tumor and adjacent non-tumor tissue in lung cancer. Concerning this clonotype: Its antigen is still unknown.

RNA was extracted from bulk tissue without any cell sorting. CDR1 and CDR2 from the germline V gene are MNHNS and SASEGT. This CDR3 region has 12 residues. Three rounds of nested PCR, following a modified ARM-PCR protocol, produced the TCRbeta library. TCRdb re-called the multiplex PCR reads through MiXCR, storing one row per CDR3 protein. The table has 200,000 to 250,000 distinct CDR3 sequences, around 70% seen once. Findings of the study overall: Top 100 clones took a larger repertoire share in normal lung.

Sequencing was performed on lung tumor tissue. The chain is built from TRBV6-1 and TRBJ2-7; no clear D gene. The clonotype originates from a man in his sixties with non-small cell lung cancer. The CDR3 nucleotides read TGTACCTGCAGAGACACTTCGATGGAGCAGTACTTC. This codes for CTCRDTSMEQYF.